This TCR beta chain was sequenced for a study of T cell clones after liver transplantation. Study-wide results and limits: Compared with third party-reactive sequences, donor-reactive ones declined more, independent of withdrawal success.

Profiling relied on immunoSEQ multiplex PCR, and the TCRdb table lists in-frame clones only, not all of them. The sample records about 99,000 clones, around four fifths being singletons. In the case of this clone: Its specificity is not known.

Sequencing used CD4+ T cells from blood, obtained before liver transplant. The receptor was derived from a human donor who received a liver transplant.

CDR3 coding DNA: TGTGCCAGTAGTATAGGGCGGGGGAGCTCCTACAATGAGCAGTTCTTC. Its protein product is CASSIGRGSSYNEQFF. The V call is TRBV19, the J call TRBJ2-1; TRBD2 agrees at 7 bases. The germline gives CDR1 LNHDA, CDR2 SQIVND (reference sequence). This CDR3 region has 16 residues. Germline trimming cut 1 base from V and 0 bases from J; bases unmatched to any gene: 3.